The TCR beta chain described here comes from a study of OX40 agonist ivuxolimab in advanced cancers. As for the study in general: Treatment of patients was with ivuxolimab, an agonistic anti-OX40 (CD134) antibody.

On this clone itself: Its antigen is as yet unknown.

Produced via immunoSEQ multiplex PCR; TCRdb's table is partial and in-frame only. The sample has 70,000 to 95,000 clones, under 95% seen once; the top ten hold more than 0.5%. The study's findings and limits: At doses 0.1 to 3.0 mg/kg, CD4+ and CD8+ clones expanded. The study found among the lowest clonal expansion in partial responders at 0.1-3.0 mg/kg.

The source was CD4+ or CD8+ T cells sorted from blood, collected in a trial of the OX40 agonist ivuxolimab. This TCR came from an adult with an advanced solid tumor such as melanoma, head and neck, liver or kidney cancer.

The CDR3 sequence: CASMLGGGYYGYTF. For the CDR3, the DNA is TGTGCCAGCATGCTTGGAGGGGGCTACTATGGCTACACCTTC. The chain links TRBV6-1 to TRBJ1-2; the match to TRBD1 covers 7 bases. Losses at the gene ends were 7 bases for V and 3 bases for J; bases not matched to a gene: 8. The V gene's germline CDR1 is MNHNS and CDR2 SASEGT. CDR3 length equals 14 residues.